The sequence of this T cell receptor beta chain was determined in a study of control samples from healthy donors and cancer patients. The CDR3 runs 13 residues. Germline CDR1 is GTSNPN and CDR2 is SVGIG (reference sequence). Clones were read by immunoSEQ multiplex PCR, and TCRdb kept only the in-frame ones, dropping some. The table records 65,000 to 100,000 clones, about nine tenths of them present only once. The rearrangement links TRBV30 to TRBJ1-1; D is perhaps TRBD1 (5 bases). The clonotype comes from a man aged 50 to 60 in good health. Sequencing used blood. The CDR3, as DNA: TGTGCACAGTCGGGACTCCCGAACACTGAAGCTTTCTTT. This translates into CAQSGLPNTEAFF. Using reference TRBV30 and TRBJ1-1 for the parts outside the CDR3, the full variable domain is SQTIHQWPATLVQPVGSPLSLECTVEGTSNPNLYWYRQAAGRGLQLLFYSVGIGQISSEVPQNLSASRPQDRQFILSSKKLLLSDSGFYLCAQSGLPNTEAFFGQGTRLTVV.